Sequencing of this T cell receptor (beta chain) was carried out in a study of blood T cell repertoires in COVID-19. Study at large: Spain, Italy and the United States supplied samples that represented acute and convalescent COVID-19.

V lost 4 bases to trimming and J lost 1 base; unmatched junction nucleotides: 14. This CDR3 spans 18 amino acids. Looked up from germline, CDR1 is MDHEN and CDR2 is SYDVKM. The method was immunoSEQ multiplex PCR; TCRdb's version includes in-frame clones alone and lacks a portion of them. The sample shows approximately 300,000 clones, 85% of them seen only once. The origin of this receptor is a woman aged 25 to 39 who had been exposed to COVID-19. This sequence joins TRBV28 and TRBJ2-3; 7 bases map to TRBD1. The sample consisted of PBMCs or T cells enriched from blood (not recorded which). CDR3 sequence reads: CASSSLFLTGYGTDTQYF. DNA of the CDR3: TGTGCCAGCAGTTCCCTATTCCTGACAGGGTACGGCACAGATACGCAGTATTTT.